Below, 23 T cell receptor beta chains from the same sample are listed, as sequenced in a study of radiation and T cells in renal cell carcinoma. Noted time point: blood 4 weeks post-SBRT, at nephrectomy. Noted treatment: 15 Gy SBRT to primary tumor, nephrectomy 4 weeks later. The data were produced by immunoSEQ multiplex PCR, yet TCRdb's version contains in-frame clones alone and is incomplete. The repertoire holds around 180,000 clones, with about 88% as singletons. Sequenced material: blood, taken from a patient whose treatment included radiotherapy and nephrectomy. These receptors all come from a woman between 50 and 59 years old with renal cell carcinoma.

This clone was found once. The chain couples TRBV7-9 to TRBJ2-4, with D perhaps TRBD2 (6 bases). The CDR3 is made up of 16 amino acids. V lost 1 base, J lost 0 bases, and 10 bases lay in between. Germline CDR1 SEHNR, CDR2 FQNEAQ (reference sequence). The CDR3 DNA follows: TGTGCCAGCAGCTTAGTACGGGGGATAGCCAAAAACATTCAGTACTTC. Translation gives CASSLVRGIAKNIQYF.

For this clone: The same CDR3 also results from other DNA sequences found in this sample. The chain has TRBV7-2 and TRBJ2-7, with unresolved D. The CDR3 has 12 amino acids. From germline, CDR1 is SGHTA and CDR2 FQGNSA. V lost 3 bases and J lost 4, with 7 bases in between. CDR3: CASSLVPYEQYF. CDR3 in DNA: TGTGCCAGCAGCTTGGTGCCGTACGAGCAGTACTTC.

The CDR3 sequence is CSVTSGGTYNEQFF. In nucleotides, the CDR3 is TGCAGCGTGACTAGCGGGGGGACCTACAATGAGCAGTTCTTC. The rearrangement uses TRBV29-1 and TRBJ2-1; 13 bases agree with TRBD2. CDR1 SQVTM and CDR2 ANQGSEA come from the germline V gene. This CDR3 comprises 14 residues. J gave up 2 bases and V 6 bases, and 1 base lay outside the gene matches.

The chain joins TRBV27 to TRBJ2-7; 7 nucleotides match TRBD2. V lost 0 bases to trimming and J lost 7 bases; unmatched junction nucleotides: 6. This CDR3 has 14 amino acids. In germline, CDR1 is MNHEY, CDR2 SMNVEV (reference sequence). The CDR3 region is CASSLSRAGDEQYF. The CDR3, as DNA: TGTGCCAGCAGTTTATCACGGGCGGGGGATGAGCAGTACTTC.

This clone showed up just once. The chain joins TRBV11-3 to TRBJ1-1; TRBD1 is a possible D gene (5 bases). Germline CDR1 SGHNT, CDR2 YENEEA. The ends were cut back, 3 bases at V and 3 bases at J, with 8 bases in the middle. The CDR3 runs to 13 residues. CDR3 loop: CASSFDSYTEAFF. DNA of the CDR3: TGTGCCAGCAGCTTTGACAGTTACACTGAAGCTTTCTTT.

J is TRBJ1-5 and V is TRBV19; unclear D gene. CDR3 length equals 15 residues. V was trimmed by 3 bases and J by 0 bases, leaving 9 bases between them. Per the germline V gene, CDR1 is LNHDA and CDR2 is SQIVND (reference sequence). CDR3 in DNA: TGTGCCAGTAGTATCAAAGGGTATAGCAATCAGCCCCAGCATTTT. This sequence encodes CASSIKGYSNQPQHF.

The V call is TRBV18, the J call TRBJ1-2, with 7 nucleotides matching TRBD1. The ends lost 2 bases at V and 2 bases at J; junction bases unmatched: 2. Germline V lookup: CDR1 KGHSH, CDR2 LQKENI. CDR3 length equals 14 residues. CDR3 sequence (DNA): TGTGCCAGCTCACCAGAGACAGGGAACTATGGCTACACCTTC. Translation gives CASSPETGNYGYTF.

This chain links TRBV7-2 with TRBJ1-1; D call uncertain. Trimming took off 1 base at V and 2 bases at J, with 8 bases between the two ends. Germline V gene lookup returns CDR1 SGHTA and CDR2 FQGNSA. This CDR3 contains 14 residues. CDR3 DNA sequence: TGTGCCAGCAGCTTAGATACGGTTAACACTGAAGCTTTCTTT. Translated: CASSLDTVNTEAFF. The whole variable domain, remainder taken from reference TRBV7-2 and TRBJ1-1, is GAGVSQSPSNKVTEKGKDVELRCDPISGHTALYWYRQSLGQGLEFLIYFQGNSAPDKSGLPSDRFSAERTGGSVSTLTIQRTQQEDSAVYLCASSLDTVNTEAFFGQGTRLTVV.

Turning to this clone: Other DNA sequences within the sample encode an identical CDR3. The chain links TRBV5-1 to TRBJ1-1, with D possibly TRBD1 on 5 matching bases. V was pared by 2 bases and J by 0 bases, with 8 bases between. CDR1 is SGHRS, CDR2 YFSETQ, per germline. The CDR3 spans 14 residues. The CDR3 sequence: CASSLRGMNTEAFF. CDR3 bases: TGCGCCAGCAGCTTACGGGGCATGAACACTGAAGCTTTCTTT.

V gene TRBV2 combines with J gene TRBJ2-7; D may match TRBD1 or TRBD2 (5 bases each). CDR3 length: 13 amino acids. Germline loops: CDR1 SNHLY, CDR2 FYNNEI. Trimming removed 6 bases at V and 3 bases at J, with 12 bases between. The CDR3 protein is CASRGDGYYEQYF. The CDR3 DNA is TGTGCCAGCAGAGGGGACGGCTACTACGAGCAGTACTTC. The entire variable domain, with the rest obtained from reference TRBV2 and TRBJ2-7, is as follows: EPEVTQTPSHQVTQMGQEVILRCVPISNHLYFYWYRQILGQKVEFLVSFYNNEISEKSEIFDDQFSVERPDGSNFTLKIRSTKLEDSAMYFCASRGDGYYEQYFGPGTRLTVT.

The rearrangement links TRBV10-3 to TRBJ1-1, with D unresolved. Germline CDR1 ENHRY, CDR2 SYGVKD. The CDR3 is made up of 14 amino acids. Trimming shortened V by 2 bases and J by 1 base, and 8 bases separated the two germline ends. CDR3 in DNA: TGTGCCATCAGTGAGAACGGCGCGAACACTGAAGCTTTCTTT. Encoded protein: CAISENGANTEAFF.

Here the CDR3 reads CASSIAPTGTGNEQFF. As DNA, the CDR3 is TGTGCCAGTAGTATAGCCCCGACCGGGACAGGGAATGAGCAGTTCTTC. This chain links TRBV19 with TRBJ2-1; the match to TRBD1 covers 9 bases. V gave up 1 base and J gave up 7 bases; unmatched junction bases: 8. The CDR3 sequence is 16 residues long. Germline values: CDR1 LNHDA, CDR2 SQIVND (reference sequence). The full variable domain, its missing parts supplied by reference TRBV19 and TRBJ2-1, is DGGITQSPKYLFRKEGQNVTLSCEQNLNHDAMYWYRQDPGQGLRLIYYSQIVNDFQKGDIAEGYSVSREKKESFPLTVTSAQKNPTAFYLCASSIAPTGTGNEQFFGPGTRLTVL.

The count of this clone is one. The chain couples TRBV6-1 to TRBJ1-2; no reliable D call. Germline assignment: CDR1 MNHNS and CDR2 SASEGT. Deletions cut 2 bases from V and 0 bases from J, with 13 bases between. The CDR3 spans 16 residues. The CDR3 region has the DNA TGTGCCAGCAGTGAATCCGGCAGCCGACCTAACTATGGCTACACCTTC. It translates to CASSESGSRPNYGYTF.

The gene calls are TRBV4-3 and TRBJ1-4, with TRBD1 matching 9 bases. CDR3 length: 15 residues. The ends lost 1 base at V and 5 bases at J; junction bases unmatched: 2. Germline V lookup: CDR1 LGHNA, CDR2 YSLEER. For the CDR3, the DNA is TGCGCCAGCAGCCAAGTGGGGACAGGGAATGAAAAACTGTTTTTT. Its translation: CASSQVGTGNEKLFF.

The chain uses TRBV7-3 and TRBJ2-1; 11 bases agree with TRBD2. CDR1 and CDR2 from the germline V gene are SGHTA and FQGTGA. This CDR3 comprises 18 residues. The V and J ends lost 4 bases and 10 bases, in that order; junction bases with no gene match: 18. CDR3 amino acids: CASSSIGRTSGPPDEQFF. The CDR3 DNA follows: TGTGCCAGCAGCTCAATAGGTAGGACTAGCGGGCCTCCTGACGAGCAGTTCTTC.

This clone was recorded a few times. The chain is built from TRBV18 and TRBJ1-6, with D unresolved. The CDR3 runs 13 residues. V lost 3 bases, J lost 9 bases, and 9 bases lay in between. Germline-derived CDR1 and CDR2 are KGHSH and LQKENI. The chain's CDR3 is CASSPQEVSPLHF. The CDR3 DNA sequence: TGTGCCAGCTCACCGCAGGAAGTTTCACCCCTCCACTTT.

The J gene is TRBJ2-1, the V gene TRBV19; 9 bases match TRBD2. CDR3 length: 14 amino acids. V lost 5 bases to trimming and J lost 8 bases; unmatched junction nucleotides: 7. CDR1 LNHDA and CDR2 SQIVND come from the germline V gene (reference sequence). CDR3: CASSGLAKVHEQFF. CDR3 nucleotides: TGTGCCAGTAGTGGACTAGCGAAGGTTCATGAGCAGTTCTTC. The full variable domain, in which reference TRBV19 and TRBJ2-1 provide the parts outside the CDR3, is DGGITQSPKYLFRKEGQNVTLSCEQNLNHDAMYWYRQDPGQGLRLIYYSQIVNDFQKGDIAEGYSVSREKKESFPLTVTSAQKNPTAFYLCASSGLAKVHEQFFGPGTRLTVL.

The genes are TRBV9 and TRBJ2-1; 10 bases match TRBD2. V trimming: 3 bases; J trimming: 4 bases; junction bases outside the gene matches: 4. CDR1 is SGDLS, CDR2 YYNGEE, per germline. The CDR3 is made up of 15 amino acids. As DNA, the CDR3 is TGTGCCAGCAGCGGCCGGACTAGCGGATACAATGAGCAGTTCTTC. This gives the protein CASSGRTSGYNEQFF.

Only one count was recorded for this clone. The CDR3 DNA reads TGTGCCAGCAGCCAAGACGTCGACCGTTCCTACAATGAGCAGTTCTTC. It specifies CASSQDVDRSYNEQFF. The chain has TRBV4-2 and TRBJ2-1; D is undetermined. This CDR3 region has 16 residues. V was shortened by 0 bases and J by 1 base, with 10 bases between the two germline ends. Looked up from germline, CDR1 is LGHNA and CDR2 is YNFKEQ.

The chain carries TRBV7-9 and TRBJ2-2, with 7 nucleotides matching TRBD1. CDR3 length: 15 residues. Germline V lookup: CDR1 SEHNR, CDR2 FQNEAQ (reference sequence). The J segment lost 2 bases and the V segment lost 5 bases, leaving 5 bases of the junction unmatched. CDR3 region: CASSPGTVNTGELFF. CDR3 coding DNA: TGTGCCAGCAGCCCCGGGACAGTTAACACCGGGGAGCTGTTTTTT. The complete variable domain, with remaining parts taken from reference TRBV7-9 and TRBJ2-2, reads DTGVSQNPRHKITKRGQNVTFRCDPISEHNRLYWYRQTLGQGPEFLTYFQNEAQLEKSRLLSDRFSAERPKGSFSTLEIQRTEQGDSAMYLCASSPGTVNTGELFFGEGSRLTVL.

The chain is built from TRBV11-2 and TRBJ2-2; a possible D gene is TRBD2 (5 bases). Germline values: CDR1 SGHAT, CDR2 FQNNGV. Trimming took 1 base from V and 3 from J, leaving 9 bases between them. The CDR3 covers 15 residues. The CDR3 here is CASSLGGPHTGELFF. The CDR3 DNA is TGTGCCAGCAGCTTAGGAGGGCCACACACCGGGGAGCTGTTTTTT.

Turning to this clone: This same CDR3 is encoded by further DNA sequences in the sample. The V gene is TRBV30, the J gene TRBJ2-1; D call uncertain. With 4 bases removed from V and 10 bases from J, the gap between germline ends came to 11 bases. The CDR3 sequence is 11 residues long. The germline CDR1 and CDR2 sequences are GTSNPN and SVGIG (reference sequence). The CDR3 protein is CAWTRVSEQFF. CDR3 DNA: TGTGCCTGGACCCGGGTAAGCGAGCAGTTCTTC.

The J gene is TRBJ1-1, the V gene TRBV9, with D possibly being TRBD1 (6 bases). The germline gives CDR1 SGDLS, CDR2 YYNGEE. The CDR3 is 15 residues long. The V and J ends lost 3 bases and 2 bases respectively, with 14 bases between them. The CDR3 nucleotides read TGTGCCAGCAGCGCACGGGACGGGACAAACACTGAAGCTTTCTTT. It translates to CASSARDGTNTEAFF.